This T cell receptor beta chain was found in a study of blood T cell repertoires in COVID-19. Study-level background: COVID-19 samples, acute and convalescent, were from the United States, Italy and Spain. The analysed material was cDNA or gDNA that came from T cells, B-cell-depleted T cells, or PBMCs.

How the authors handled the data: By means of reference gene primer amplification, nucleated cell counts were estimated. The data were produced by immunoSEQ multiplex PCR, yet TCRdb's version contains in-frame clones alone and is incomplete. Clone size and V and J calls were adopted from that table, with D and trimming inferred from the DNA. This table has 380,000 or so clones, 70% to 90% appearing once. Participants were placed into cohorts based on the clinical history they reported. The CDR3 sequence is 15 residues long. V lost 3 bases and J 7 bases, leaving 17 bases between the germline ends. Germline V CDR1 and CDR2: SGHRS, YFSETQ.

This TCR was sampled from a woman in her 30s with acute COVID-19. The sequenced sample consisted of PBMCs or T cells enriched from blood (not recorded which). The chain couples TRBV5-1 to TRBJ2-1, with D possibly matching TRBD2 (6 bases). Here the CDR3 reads CASSSVGDSGNEQFF. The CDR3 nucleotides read TGCGCCAGCAGCTCTGTAGGGGACTCGGGTAATGAGCAGTTCTTC.